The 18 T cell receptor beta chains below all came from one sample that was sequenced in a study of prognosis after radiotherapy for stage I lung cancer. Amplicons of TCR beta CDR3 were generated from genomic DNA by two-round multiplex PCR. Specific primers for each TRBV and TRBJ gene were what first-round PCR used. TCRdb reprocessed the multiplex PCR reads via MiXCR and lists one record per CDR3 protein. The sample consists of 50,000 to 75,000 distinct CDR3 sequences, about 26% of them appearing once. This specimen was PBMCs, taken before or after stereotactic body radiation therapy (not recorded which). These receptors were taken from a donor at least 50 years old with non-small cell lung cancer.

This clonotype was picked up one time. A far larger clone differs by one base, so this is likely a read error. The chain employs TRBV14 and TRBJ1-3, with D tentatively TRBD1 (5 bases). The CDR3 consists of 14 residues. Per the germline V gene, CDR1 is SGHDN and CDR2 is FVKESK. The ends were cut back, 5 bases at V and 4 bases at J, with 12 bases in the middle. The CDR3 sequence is CASSRDRGGNTIYF. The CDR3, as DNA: TGTGCCAGCAGCAGAGATCGGGGGGGAAACACCATATATTTT.

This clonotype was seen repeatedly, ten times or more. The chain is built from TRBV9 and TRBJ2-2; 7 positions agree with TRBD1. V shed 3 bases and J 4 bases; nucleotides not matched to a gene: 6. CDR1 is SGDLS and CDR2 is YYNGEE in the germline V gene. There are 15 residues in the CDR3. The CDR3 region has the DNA TGTGCCAGCAGCGAATCACAGGGGTCCACCGGGGAGCTGTTTTTT. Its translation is CASSESQGSTGELFF.

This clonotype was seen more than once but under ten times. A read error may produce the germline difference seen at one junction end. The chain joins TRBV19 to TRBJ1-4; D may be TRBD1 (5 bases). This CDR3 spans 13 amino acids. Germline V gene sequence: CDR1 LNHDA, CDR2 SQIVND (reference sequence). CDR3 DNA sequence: TGTGCCAGTAGTATCGACAGAAATGAAAAACCGTTTTTT. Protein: CASSIDRNEKPFF.

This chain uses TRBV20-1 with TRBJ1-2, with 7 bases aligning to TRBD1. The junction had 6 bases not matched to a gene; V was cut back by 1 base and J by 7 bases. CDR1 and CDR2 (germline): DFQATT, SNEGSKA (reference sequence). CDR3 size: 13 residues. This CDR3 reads CSARAGQVIGYTF. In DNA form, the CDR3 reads TGCAGTGCTAGAGCCGGACAGGTCATTGGCTACACCTTC.

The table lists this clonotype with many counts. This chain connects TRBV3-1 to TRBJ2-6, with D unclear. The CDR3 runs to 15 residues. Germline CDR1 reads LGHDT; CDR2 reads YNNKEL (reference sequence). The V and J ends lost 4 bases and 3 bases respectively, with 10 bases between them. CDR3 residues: CASSPEWFGANVLTF. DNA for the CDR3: TGTGCCAGCAGCCCCGAATGGTTTGGGGCCAACGTCCTGACTTTC.

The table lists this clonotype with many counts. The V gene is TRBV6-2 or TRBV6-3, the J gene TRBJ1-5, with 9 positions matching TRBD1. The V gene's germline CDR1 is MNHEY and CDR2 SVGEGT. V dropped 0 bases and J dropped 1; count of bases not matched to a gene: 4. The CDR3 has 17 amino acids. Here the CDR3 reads CASSYSRQGGSNQPQHF. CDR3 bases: TGTGCCAGCAGTTACTCCAGACAGGGGGGGAGCAATCAGCCCCAGCATTTT.

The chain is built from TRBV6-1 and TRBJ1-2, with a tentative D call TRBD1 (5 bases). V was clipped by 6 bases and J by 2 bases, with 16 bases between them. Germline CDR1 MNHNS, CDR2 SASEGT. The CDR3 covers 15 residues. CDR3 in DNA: TGTGCCAGCAGGGACACCTACCCAAAAAACTATGGCTACACCTTC. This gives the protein CASRDTYPKNYGYTF.

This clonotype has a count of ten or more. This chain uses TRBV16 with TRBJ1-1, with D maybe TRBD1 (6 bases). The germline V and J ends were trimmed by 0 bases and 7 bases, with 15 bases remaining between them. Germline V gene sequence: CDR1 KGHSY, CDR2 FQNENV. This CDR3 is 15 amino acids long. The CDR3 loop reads CASSQSMGGRGEAFF. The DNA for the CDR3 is TGTGCCAGCAGCCAATCCATGGGGGGCAGGGGTGAAGCTTTCTTT.

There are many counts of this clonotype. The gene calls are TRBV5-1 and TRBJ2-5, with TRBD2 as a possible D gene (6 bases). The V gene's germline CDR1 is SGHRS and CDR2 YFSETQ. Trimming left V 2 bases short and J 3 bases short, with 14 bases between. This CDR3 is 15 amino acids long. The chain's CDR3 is CASSFGQGGKETQYF. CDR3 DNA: TGCGCCAGCAGCTTCGGGCAGGGAGGTAAAGAGACCCAGTACTTC.

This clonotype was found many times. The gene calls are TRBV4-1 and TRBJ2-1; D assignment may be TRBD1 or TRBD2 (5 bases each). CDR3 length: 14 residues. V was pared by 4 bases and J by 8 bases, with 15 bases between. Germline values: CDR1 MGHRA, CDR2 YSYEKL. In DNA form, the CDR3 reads TGCGCCAGCAGCCTTCGGGACCCGAAAGATGAGCAGTTCTTC. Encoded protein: CASSLRDPKDEQFF.

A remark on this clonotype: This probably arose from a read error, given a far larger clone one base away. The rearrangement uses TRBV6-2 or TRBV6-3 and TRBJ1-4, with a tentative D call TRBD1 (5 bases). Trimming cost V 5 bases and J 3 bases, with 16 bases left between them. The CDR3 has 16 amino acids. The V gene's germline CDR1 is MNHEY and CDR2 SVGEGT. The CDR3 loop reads CASSERFGTSNEKLFF. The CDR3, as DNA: TGTGCCAGCAGTGAACGATTCGGGACCTCTAATGAAAAACTGTTTTTT.

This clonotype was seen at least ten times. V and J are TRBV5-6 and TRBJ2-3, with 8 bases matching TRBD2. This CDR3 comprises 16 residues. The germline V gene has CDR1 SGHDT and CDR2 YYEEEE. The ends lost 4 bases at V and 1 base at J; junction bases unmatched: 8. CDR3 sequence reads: CASSEIRAGGTDTQYF. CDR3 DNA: TGTGCCAGCAGCGAGATAAGAGCGGGGGGCACAGATACGCAGTATTTT.

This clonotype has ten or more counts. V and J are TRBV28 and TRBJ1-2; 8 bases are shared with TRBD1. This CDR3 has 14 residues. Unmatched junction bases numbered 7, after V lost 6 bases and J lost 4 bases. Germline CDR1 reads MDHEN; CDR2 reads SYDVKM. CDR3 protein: CASRYDRGSYGYTF. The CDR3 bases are TGTGCCAGCAGGTACGACAGGGGTAGCTATGGCTACACCTTC.

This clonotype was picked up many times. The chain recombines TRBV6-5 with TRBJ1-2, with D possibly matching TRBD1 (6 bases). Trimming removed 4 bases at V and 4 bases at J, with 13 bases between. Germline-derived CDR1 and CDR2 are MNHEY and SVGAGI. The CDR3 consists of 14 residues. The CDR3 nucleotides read TGTGCCAGCAGTTCCCCGGGACAAGTCTATGGCTACACCTTC. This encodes CASSSPGQVYGYTF.

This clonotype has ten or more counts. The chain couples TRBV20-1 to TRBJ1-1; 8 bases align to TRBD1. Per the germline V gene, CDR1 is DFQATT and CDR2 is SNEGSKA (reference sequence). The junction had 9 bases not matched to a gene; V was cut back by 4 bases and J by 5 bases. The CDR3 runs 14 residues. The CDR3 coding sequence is TGCAGTGCTAAAAAACCAGGGGGCAGGACTGAAGCTTTCTTT. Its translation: CSAKKPGGRTEAFF.

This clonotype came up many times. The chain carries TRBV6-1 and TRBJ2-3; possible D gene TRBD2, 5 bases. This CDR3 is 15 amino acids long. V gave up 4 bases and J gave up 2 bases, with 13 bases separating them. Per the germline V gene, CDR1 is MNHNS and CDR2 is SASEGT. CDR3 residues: CASSGARALTDTQYF. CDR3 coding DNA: TGTGCCAGCAGTGGGGCGCGGGCCCTCACAGATACGCAGTATTTT.

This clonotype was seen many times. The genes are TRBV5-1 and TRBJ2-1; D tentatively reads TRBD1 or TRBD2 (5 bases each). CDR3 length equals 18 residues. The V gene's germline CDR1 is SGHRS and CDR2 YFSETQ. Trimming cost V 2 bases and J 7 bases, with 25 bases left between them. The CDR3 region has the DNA TGCGCCAGCAGCTTAACCGGGGCTAGGACGGCAACGTGGAATGAGCAGTTCTTC. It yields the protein CASSLTGARTATWNEQFF. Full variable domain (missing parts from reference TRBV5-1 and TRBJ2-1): KAGVTQTPRYLIKTRGQQVTLSCSPISGHRSVSWYQQTPGQGLQFLFEYFSETQRNKGNFPGRFSGRQFSNSRSEMNVSTLELGDSALYLCASSLTGARTATWNEQFFGPGTRLTVL.

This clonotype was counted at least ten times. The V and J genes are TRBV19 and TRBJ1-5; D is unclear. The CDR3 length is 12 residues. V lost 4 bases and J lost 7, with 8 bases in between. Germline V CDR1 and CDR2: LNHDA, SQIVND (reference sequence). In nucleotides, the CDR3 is TGTGCCAGTAGTACCGGAGAGCAGCCCCAGCATTTT. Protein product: CASSTGEQPQHF.